The 29 T cell receptor beta chains below were found in one sample sequenced in a study of T cell repertoires in cytomegalovirus infection. Using its own MiXCR run on the reads, TCRdb lists one record per CDR3 protein. The sample holds approximately 730,000 distinct CDR3 sequences; almost 30% are singletons and the top ten take around 13%. These TCRs' antigens remain unknown. Specimen: cultured CD8+ T cells from PBMCs, collected from culture after CMV antigen stimulation. The receptors shown here come from a human donor in good health (CMV status not recorded). Some clones in this sample may be carry-over from other donors' samples.

This clonotype has ten or more counts. The chain uses TRBV7-2 and TRBJ1-2, with D unresolved. The ends were cut back, 0 bases at V and 3 bases at J, with 5 bases in the middle. The V gene's germline CDR1 is SGHTA and CDR2 FQGNSA. The CDR3 has 13 residues. Here the CDR3 DNA reads TGTGCCAGCAGCTTAGCTGGGGACTATGGCTACACCTTC. Its protein is CASSLAGDYGYTF.

This clonotype has just a few counts. J is TRBJ2-1 and V is TRBV4-1; no clear D gene. Germline CDR1 is MGHRA and CDR2 is YSYEKL. V was trimmed by 2 bases and J by 5 bases, leaving 7 bases between them. The CDR3 has 13 residues. As DNA, the CDR3 is TGCGCCAGCAGCCAACTGTACGACAATGAGCAGTTCTTC. It is translated as CASSQLYDNEQFF.

The V call is TRBV5-5, the J call TRBJ1-2, with TRBD1 matching 9 bases. Germline V lookup: CDR1 SGHKS, CDR2 YYEKEE (reference sequence). The V gene end was trimmed by 5 bases and the J gene end by 8 bases; junction bases not matched to a gene: 13. This CDR3 contains 15 residues. As DNA, the CDR3 is TGTGCCAGCAGTTCACAGGACAGGGGAAACGACGGCTACACCTTC. Protein sequence: CASSSQDRGNDGYTF.

This clonotype was seen a handful of times. The chain couples TRBV12-3 or TRBV12-4 to TRBJ2-1; D is unresolved. CDR3 size: 16 residues. V lost 1 base and J lost 8, with 18 bases in between. CDR3 bases: TGTGCCAGCAGTTTAGTCAAGGGTATCGTGGGCGATGAGCAGTTCTTC. It encodes CASSLVKGIVGDEQFF.

There are many counts of this clonotype. The V gene is TRBV28, the J gene TRBJ1-1, with a weak D call TRBD1 (5 bases). CDR3 length: 14 amino acids. In germline, CDR1 is MDHEN, CDR2 SYDVKM. V was cut by 6 bases and J by 3 bases, with 14 bases left in between. The CDR3 protein is CASRERGFDTEAFF. CDR3 nucleotides: TGTGCCAGCAGAGAAAGGGGTTTCGACACTGAAGCTTTCTTT. The full variable domain, with the rest looked up from reference TRBV28 and TRBJ1-1, is DVKVTQSSRYLVKRTGEKVFLECVQDMDHENMFWYRQDPGLGLRLIYFSYDVKMKEKGDIPEGYSVSREKKERFSLILESASTNQTSMYLCASRERGFDTEAFFGQGTRLTVV.

V and J are TRBV6-1 and TRBJ1-2; D possibly corresponds to TRBD1 (6 bases). The germline CDR1 and CDR2 sequences are MNHNS and SASEGT. CDR3 length: 14 residues. V lost 11 bases and J lost 3, with 19 bases in between. In DNA, the CDR3 is TGTGCCGCGGCCATAACAGGGTCCGACTATGGCTACACCTTC. Translated, it gives CAAAITGSDYGYTF.

In this sample, this clonotype turned up many times. The chain links TRBV7-6 to TRBJ2-5; TRBD2 matches 7 bases. Germline V CDR1 and CDR2: SGHVS, FNYEAQ. This CDR3 is built from 16 residues. The junction had 16 bases not matched to a gene; V was cut back by 7 bases and J by 5 bases. CDR3 sequence reads: CASTPGGVSGWETQYF. The CDR3 DNA reads as TGTGCCAGCACCCCGGGGGGAGTTTCCGGTTGGGAGACCCAGTACTTC.

The rearrangement uses TRBV12-5 and TRBJ2-5, with TRBD2 matching 10 bases. The CDR3 covers 19 residues. Per germline, CDR1 LGHNT and CDR2 FRNRAP. V shed 6 bases, J shed 1 base, and the junction held 17 bases outside the gene matches. The CDR3 region has the DNA TGTGCTAGTGGCTTCTCTTTTAGCGGGGGGCCACCTGCCCAAGAGACCCAGTACTTC. Its translation is CASGFSFSGGPPAQETQYF. Using reference TRBV12-5 and TRBJ2-5 for the parts outside the CDR3, the full variable domain is DARVTQTPRHKVTEMGQEVTMRCQPILGHNTVFWYRQTMMQGLELLAYFRNRAPLDDSGMPKDRFSAEMPDATLATLKIQPSEPRDSAVYFCASGFSFSGGPPAQETQYFGPGTRLLVL.

This clonotype was seen a few times. The chain recombines TRBV6-1 with TRBJ1-1; D gene ambiguous. Trimming cost V 8 bases and J 8 bases, with 9 bases left between them. CDR1 and CDR2 (germline): MNHNS, SASEGT. The CDR3 sequence is 10 residues long. The CDR3 bases are TGTGCCAGCCAAGGCAGGGAAGCTTTCTTT. Its translation: CASQGREAFF.

The genes are TRBV24-1 and TRBJ2-2, with D perhaps matching TRBD1 (6 bases). The CDR3 is 18 amino acids. Germline V gene sequence: CDR1 KGHDR, CDR2 SFDVKD. The ends were cut back, 2 bases at V and 1 base at J, with 16 bases in the middle. The CDR3 coding sequence is TGTGCCACCAGTGATTCCCCGCCGGGACATAGGAACACCGGGGAGCTGTTTTTT. Translation: CATSDSPPGHRNTGELFF.

The CDR3 region has the DNA TGTGCCAGCAGCTCATATACTAGCACAGATACGCAGTATTTT. Its translation: CASSSYTSTDTQYF. This sequence joins TRBV7-8 and TRBJ2-3; no reliable D call. This CDR3 has 14 amino acids. Trimming removed 4 bases at V and 0 bases at J, with 8 bases between. The germline gives CDR1 SGHVS, CDR2 FQNEAQ.

The chain joins TRBV14 to TRBJ1-2; D is undetermined. Trimming shortened V by 1 base and J by 5 bases, and 11 bases separated the two germline ends. Germline V gives CDR1 SGHDN, CDR2 FVKESK. This CDR3 comprises 14 residues. In DNA form, the CDR3 reads TGTGCCAGCAGCCAAGGCGTAGAAAATTATGGCTACACCTTC. Translation gives CASSQGVENYGYTF. The full variable domain, with the rest looked up from reference TRBV14 and TRBJ1-2, is EAGVTQFPSHSVIEKGQTVTLRCDPISGHDNLYWYRRVMGKEIKFLLHFVKESKQDESGMPNNRFLAERTGGTYSTLKVQPAELEDSGVYFCASSQGVENYGYTFGSGTRLTVV.

This clonotype was seen a handful of times. The V call is TRBV12-3 or TRBV12-4, the J call TRBJ2-1, with 14 positions matching TRBD2. Trimming took 4 bases from V and 8 from J; bases not matched to a gene: 13. The CDR3 contains 18 residues. The CDR3 protein is CASSSSSGLAGGSDEQFF. The DNA of the CDR3 is TGTGCCAGCAGTTCCTCATCCGGACTAGCGGGGGGTTCGGATGAGCAGTTCTTC.

The table lists this clonotype with a few counts. V usage is TRBV7-3 and J usage is TRBJ2-2; TRBD1 agrees at 7 bases. The germline CDR1 and CDR2 sequences are SGHTA and FQGTGA. This CDR3 spans 17 amino acids. The V segment lost 5 bases and the J segment 0 bases; nucleotides outside the gene matches: 9. The CDR3, as DNA: TGTGCCAGCAGCCCACGGGACAGTCTCGCGAACACCGGGGAGCTGTTTTTT. The encoded protein is CASSPRDSLANTGELFF.

The chain recombines TRBV4-1 with TRBJ1-5; D unresolved. The CDR3 length is 17 residues. V was pared by 4 bases and J by 2 bases, with 18 bases between. Germline V gene data show CDR1 as MGHRA and CDR2 as YSYEKL. CDR3 protein: CASSLRAPDYGNQPQHF. The CDR3, as DNA: TGCGCCAGCAGCCTACGGGCCCCAGACTACGGCAATCAGCCCCAGCATTTT.

The rearrangement uses TRBV6-6 and TRBJ2-1, with 7 bases identical to TRBD2. Trimming cost V 0 bases and J 1 base; bases outside gene matches: 24. The length of the CDR3 is 23 residues. The germline gives CDR1 MNHNY, CDR2 SVGAGI (reference sequence). The CDR3 coding sequence is TGTGCCAGCAGTTACTCGTTTGGTGGGCAGGGAGGGTTGGGTCCCCAATCCTACAATGAGCAGTTCTTC. Encoded protein: CASSYSFGGQGGLGPQSYNEQFF.

This clonotype was found once. This sequence joins TRBV7-6 and TRBJ2-5; 8 bases map to TRBD2. The CDR3 covers 15 residues. Germline CDR1 reads SGHVS; CDR2 reads FNYEAQ. The V segment lost 0 bases and the J segment 5 bases; nucleotides outside the gene matches: 5. CDR3 nucleotides: TGTGCCAGCAGCTTAGCGGGACTAGAGGGCGAGACCCAGTACTTC. Translating it yields CASSLAGLEGETQYF. The whole variable domain, filled in from reference TRBV7-6 and TRBJ2-5, reads GAGVSQSPRYKVTKRGQDVALRCDPISGHVSLYWYRQALGQGPEFLTYFNYEAQQDKSGLPNDRFSAERPEGSISTLTIQRTEQRDSAMYRCASSLAGLEGETQYFGPGTRLLVL.

Ten or more counts support this clonotype. The chain uses TRBV12-3 or TRBV12-4 and TRBJ1-2; D not certain. CDR3 length: 17 amino acids. V dropped 7 bases and J dropped 3 bases, with 24 bases sitting between them. This CDR3 is CASNTFPGQRIYYGYTF. In DNA, the CDR3 is TGTGCCAGCAACACCTTCCCTGGGCAGAGGATATACTATGGCTACACCTTC.

The V and J genes are TRBV12-3 or TRBV12-4 and TRBJ1-1; the match to TRBD1 covers 8 bases. V shed 5 bases, J shed 3 bases, and the junction held 8 bases outside the gene matches. The CDR3 loop spans 15 amino acids. The CDR3 region is CASSDGQGIDTEAFF. For the CDR3, the DNA is TGTGCCAGCAGTGACGGACAGGGAATAGACACTGAAGCTTTCTTT.

There are a few counts of this clonotype. The V call is TRBV27, the J call TRBJ2-5; D is unresolved. Germline values: CDR1 MNHEY, CDR2 SMNVEV (reference sequence). Deletions cut 4 bases from V and 4 bases from J, with 10 bases between. CDR3 size: 13 residues. The CDR3 protein is CASSWLLSETQYF. CDR3 DNA sequence: TGTGCCAGCAGTTGGCTATTATCAGAGACCCAGTACTTC.

The chain is built from TRBV27 and TRBJ1-2, with 9 bases identical to TRBD1. CDR3 length: 15 amino acids. The V segment lost 6 bases and the J segment 0 bases; nucleotides outside the gene matches: 5. Germline V gives CDR1 MNHEY, CDR2 SMNVEV (reference sequence). CDR3 amino acids: CASSGTGLTNYGYTF. The CDR3 DNA reads TGTGCCAGCAGCGGGACAGGGTTAACTAACTATGGCTACACCTTC.

The chain couples TRBV7-9 to TRBJ2-7; 8 nucleotides line up with TRBD1. V lost 2 bases and J lost 2; bases outside the gene matches: 2. CDR1 SEHNR and CDR2 FQNEAQ come from the germline V gene (reference sequence). CDR3 size: 14 residues. The CDR3 nucleotides are TGTGCCAGCAGCTTAAAGGACAGGGCCTACGAGCAGTACTTC. Amino acids: CASSLKDRAYEQYF.

This clonotype was picked up a small number of times. The genes are TRBV4-2 and TRBJ2-5, with D tentatively TRBD2 (6 bases). V lost 3 bases and J 5 bases, leaving 10 bases between the germline ends. Germline CDR1 is LGHNA and CDR2 is YNFKEQ. This CDR3 is 13 amino acids long. The CDR3 region is CASSHTGGETQYF. In DNA form, the CDR3 reads TGTGCCAGCAGCCATACCGGAGGGGAGACCCAGTACTTC.

The CDR3 region has the DNA TGTGCCAGCAGCCAGGAGCGGGGGGGCCGGAATGAGCAGTTCTTC. Translation: CASSQERGGRNEQFF. This chain uses TRBV3-1 with TRBJ2-1, with TRBD2 matching over 10 bases. The germline gives CDR1 LGHDT, CDR2 YNNKEL (reference sequence). V lost 3 bases to trimming and J lost 7 bases; unmatched junction nucleotides: 6. There are 15 residues in the CDR3.

The rearrangement joins TRBV6-8 to TRBJ2-1; a weak D match, TRBD2 (6 bases). The CDR3 contains 12 residues. Trimming left V 2 bases short and J 9 bases short, with 8 bases between. Germline CDR1 is MNHGY and CDR2 is SAAAGT. CDR3 in amino acids: CASSYNGGEQFF. CDR3 coding DNA: TGTGCCAGCAGTTACAACGGGGGTGAGCAGTTCTTC.

The chain carries TRBV27 and TRBJ1-2; D is ambiguous. Germline loops: CDR1 MNHEY, CDR2 SMNVEV (reference sequence). Trimming took off 5 bases at V and 1 base at J, with 5 bases between the two ends. This CDR3 comprises 12 residues. This chain's CDR3 is CASSPNNYGYTF. CDR3 DNA: TGTGCCAGCAGTCCAAATAACTATGGCTACACCTTC.

This clonotype was seen only a few times. This rearrangement joins TRBV12-5 to TRBJ1-2, with D tentatively TRBD1 (5 bases). This CDR3 contains 12 residues. Germline V gene lookup returns CDR1 LGHNT and CDR2 FRNRAP. Deletions cut 7 bases from V and 5 bases from J, with 11 bases between. The chain's CDR3 is CASAGREYGYTF. The CDR3 coding sequence is TGTGCTAGTGCGGGCAGGGAGTATGGCTACACCTTC. Supplemented by reference TRBV12-5 and TRBJ1-2, the full variable domain reads DARVTQTPRHKVTEMGQEVTMRCQPILGHNTVFWYRQTMMQGLELLAYFRNRAPLDDSGMPKDRFSAEMPDATLATLKIQPSEPRDSAVYFCASAGREYGYTFGSGTRLTVV.

This clonotype was recorded many times. J is TRBJ2-7 and V is TRBV6-1; D may match TRBD1 or TRBD2 (5 bases each). Trimming took 1 base from V and 7 from J, leaving 14 bases between them. The CDR3 is made up of 14 amino acids. Per germline, CDR1 MNHNS and CDR2 SASEGT. The CDR3 loop is CASSEVRPGSEQYV. The CDR3 region has the DNA TGTGCCAGCAGTGAAGTACGACCAGGGAGTGAGCAGTACGTC.

The chain has TRBV20-1 and TRBJ1-2, with TRBD1 identical over 7 bases. The CDR3 consists of 14 residues. Germline CDR1 and CDR2: DFQATT and SNEGSKA (reference sequence). The V and J ends lost 6 bases and 4 bases, in that order; junction bases with no gene match: 11. CDR3 sequence (DNA): TGCAGTGCCCAAACCAGACAGGGTGGCTATGGCTACACCTTC. It specifies CSAQTRQGGYGYTF.